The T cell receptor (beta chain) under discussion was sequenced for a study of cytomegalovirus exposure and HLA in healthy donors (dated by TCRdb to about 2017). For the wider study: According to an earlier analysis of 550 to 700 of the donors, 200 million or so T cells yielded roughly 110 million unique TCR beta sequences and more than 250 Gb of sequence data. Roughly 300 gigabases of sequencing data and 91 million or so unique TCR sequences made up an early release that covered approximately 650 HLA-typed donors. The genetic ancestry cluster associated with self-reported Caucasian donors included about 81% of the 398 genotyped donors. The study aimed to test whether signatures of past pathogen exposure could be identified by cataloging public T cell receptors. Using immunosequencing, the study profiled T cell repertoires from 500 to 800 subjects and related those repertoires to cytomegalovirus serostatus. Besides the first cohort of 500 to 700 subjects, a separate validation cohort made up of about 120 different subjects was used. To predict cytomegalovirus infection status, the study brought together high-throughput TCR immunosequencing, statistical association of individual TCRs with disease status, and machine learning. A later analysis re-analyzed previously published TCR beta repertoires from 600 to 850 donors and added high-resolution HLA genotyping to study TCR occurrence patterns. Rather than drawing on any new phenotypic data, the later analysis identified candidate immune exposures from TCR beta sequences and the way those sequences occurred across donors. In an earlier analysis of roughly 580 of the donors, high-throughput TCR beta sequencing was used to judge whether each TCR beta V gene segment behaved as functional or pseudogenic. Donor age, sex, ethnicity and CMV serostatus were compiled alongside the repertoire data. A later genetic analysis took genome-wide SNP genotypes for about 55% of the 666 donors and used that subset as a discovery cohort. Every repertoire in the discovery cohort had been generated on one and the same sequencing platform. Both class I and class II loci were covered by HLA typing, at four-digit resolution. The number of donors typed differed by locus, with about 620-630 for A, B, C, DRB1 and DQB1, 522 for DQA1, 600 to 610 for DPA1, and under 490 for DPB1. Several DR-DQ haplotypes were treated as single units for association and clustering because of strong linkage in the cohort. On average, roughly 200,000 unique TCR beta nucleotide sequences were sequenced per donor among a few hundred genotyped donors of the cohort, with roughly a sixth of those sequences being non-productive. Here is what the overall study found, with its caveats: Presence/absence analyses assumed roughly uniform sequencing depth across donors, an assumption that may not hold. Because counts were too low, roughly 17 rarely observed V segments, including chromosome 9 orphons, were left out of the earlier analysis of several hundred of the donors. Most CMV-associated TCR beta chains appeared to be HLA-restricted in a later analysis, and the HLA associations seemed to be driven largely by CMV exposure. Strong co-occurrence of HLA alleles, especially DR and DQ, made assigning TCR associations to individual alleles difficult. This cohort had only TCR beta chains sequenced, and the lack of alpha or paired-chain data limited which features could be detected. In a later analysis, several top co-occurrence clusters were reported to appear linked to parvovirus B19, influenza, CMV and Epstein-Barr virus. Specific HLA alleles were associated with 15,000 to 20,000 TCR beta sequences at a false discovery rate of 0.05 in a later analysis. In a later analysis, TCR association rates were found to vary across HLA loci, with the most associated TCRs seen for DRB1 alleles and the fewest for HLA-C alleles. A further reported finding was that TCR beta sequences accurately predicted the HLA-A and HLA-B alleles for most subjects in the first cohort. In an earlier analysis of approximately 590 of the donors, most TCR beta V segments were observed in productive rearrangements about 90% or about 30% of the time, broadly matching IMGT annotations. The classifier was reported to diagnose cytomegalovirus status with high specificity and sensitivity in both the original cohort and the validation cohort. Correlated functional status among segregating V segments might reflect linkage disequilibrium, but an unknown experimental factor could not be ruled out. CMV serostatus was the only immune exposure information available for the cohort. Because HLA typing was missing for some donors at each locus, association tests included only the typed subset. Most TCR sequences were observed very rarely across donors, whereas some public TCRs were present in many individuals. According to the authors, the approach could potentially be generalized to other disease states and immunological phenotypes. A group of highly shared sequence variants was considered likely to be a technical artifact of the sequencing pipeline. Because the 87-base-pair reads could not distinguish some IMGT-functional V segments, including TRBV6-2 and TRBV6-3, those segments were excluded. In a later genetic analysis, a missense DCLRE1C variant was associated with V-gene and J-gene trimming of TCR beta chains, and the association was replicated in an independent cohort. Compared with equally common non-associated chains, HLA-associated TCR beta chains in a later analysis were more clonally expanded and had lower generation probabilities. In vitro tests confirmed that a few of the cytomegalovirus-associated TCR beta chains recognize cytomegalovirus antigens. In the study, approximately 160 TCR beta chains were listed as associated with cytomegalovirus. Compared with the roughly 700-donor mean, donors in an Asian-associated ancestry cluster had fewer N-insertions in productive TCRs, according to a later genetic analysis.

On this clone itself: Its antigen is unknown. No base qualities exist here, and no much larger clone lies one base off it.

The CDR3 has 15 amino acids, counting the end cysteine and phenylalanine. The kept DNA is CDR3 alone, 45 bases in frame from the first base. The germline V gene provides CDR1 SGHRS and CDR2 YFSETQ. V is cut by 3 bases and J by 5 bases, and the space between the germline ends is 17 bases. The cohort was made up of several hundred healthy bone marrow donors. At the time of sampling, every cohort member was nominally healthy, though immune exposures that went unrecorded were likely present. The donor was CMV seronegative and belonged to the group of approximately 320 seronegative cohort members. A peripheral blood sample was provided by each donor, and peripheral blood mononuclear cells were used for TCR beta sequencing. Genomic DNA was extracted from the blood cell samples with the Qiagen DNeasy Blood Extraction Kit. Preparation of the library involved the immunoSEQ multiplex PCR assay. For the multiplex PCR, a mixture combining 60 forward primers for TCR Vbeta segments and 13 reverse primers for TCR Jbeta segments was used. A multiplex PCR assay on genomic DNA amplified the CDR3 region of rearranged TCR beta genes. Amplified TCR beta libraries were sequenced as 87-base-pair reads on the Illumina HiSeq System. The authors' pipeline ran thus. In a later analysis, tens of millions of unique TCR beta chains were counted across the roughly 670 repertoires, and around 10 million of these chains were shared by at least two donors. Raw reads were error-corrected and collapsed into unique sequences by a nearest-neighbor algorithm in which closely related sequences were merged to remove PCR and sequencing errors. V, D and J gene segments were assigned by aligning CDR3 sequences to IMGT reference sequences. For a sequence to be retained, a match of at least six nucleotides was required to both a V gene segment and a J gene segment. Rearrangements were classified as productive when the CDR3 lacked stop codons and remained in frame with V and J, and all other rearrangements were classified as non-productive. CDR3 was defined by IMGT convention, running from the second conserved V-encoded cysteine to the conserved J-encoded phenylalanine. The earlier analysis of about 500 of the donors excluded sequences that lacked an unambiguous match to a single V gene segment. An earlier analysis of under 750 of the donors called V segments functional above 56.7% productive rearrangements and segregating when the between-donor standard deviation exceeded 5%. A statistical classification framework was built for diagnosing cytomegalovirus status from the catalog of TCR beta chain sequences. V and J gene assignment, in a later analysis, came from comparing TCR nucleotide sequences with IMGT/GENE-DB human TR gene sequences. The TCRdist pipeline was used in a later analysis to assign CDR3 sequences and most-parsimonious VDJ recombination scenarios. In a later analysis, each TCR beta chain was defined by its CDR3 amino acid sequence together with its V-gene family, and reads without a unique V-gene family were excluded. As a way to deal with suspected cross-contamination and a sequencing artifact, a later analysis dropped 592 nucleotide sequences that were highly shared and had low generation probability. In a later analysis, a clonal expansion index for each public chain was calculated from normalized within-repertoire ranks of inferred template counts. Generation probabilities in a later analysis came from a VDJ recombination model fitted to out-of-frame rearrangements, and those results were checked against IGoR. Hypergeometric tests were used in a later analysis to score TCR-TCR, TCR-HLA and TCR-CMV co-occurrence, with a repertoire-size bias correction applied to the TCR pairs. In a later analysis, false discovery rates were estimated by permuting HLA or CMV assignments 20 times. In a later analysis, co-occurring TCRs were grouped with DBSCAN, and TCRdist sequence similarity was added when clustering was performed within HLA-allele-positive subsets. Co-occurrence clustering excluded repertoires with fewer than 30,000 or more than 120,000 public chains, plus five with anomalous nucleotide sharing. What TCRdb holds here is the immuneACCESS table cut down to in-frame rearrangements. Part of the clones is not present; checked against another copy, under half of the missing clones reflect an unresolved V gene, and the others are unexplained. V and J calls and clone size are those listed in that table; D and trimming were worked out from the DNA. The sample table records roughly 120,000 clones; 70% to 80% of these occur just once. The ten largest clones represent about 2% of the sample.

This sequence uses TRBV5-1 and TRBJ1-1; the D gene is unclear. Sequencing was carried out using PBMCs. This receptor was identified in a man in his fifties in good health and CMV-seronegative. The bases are TGCGCCAGCAGCTCCACCCTTGATGGGAGGACTGAAGCTTTCTTT. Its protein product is CASSSTLDGRTEAFF. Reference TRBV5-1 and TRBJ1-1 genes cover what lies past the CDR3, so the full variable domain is KAGVTQTPRYLIKTRGQQVTLSCSPISGHRSVSWYQQTPGQGLQFLFEYFSETQRNKGNFPGRFSGRQFSNSRSEMNVSTLELGDSALYLCASSSTLDGRTEAFFGQGTRLTVV.